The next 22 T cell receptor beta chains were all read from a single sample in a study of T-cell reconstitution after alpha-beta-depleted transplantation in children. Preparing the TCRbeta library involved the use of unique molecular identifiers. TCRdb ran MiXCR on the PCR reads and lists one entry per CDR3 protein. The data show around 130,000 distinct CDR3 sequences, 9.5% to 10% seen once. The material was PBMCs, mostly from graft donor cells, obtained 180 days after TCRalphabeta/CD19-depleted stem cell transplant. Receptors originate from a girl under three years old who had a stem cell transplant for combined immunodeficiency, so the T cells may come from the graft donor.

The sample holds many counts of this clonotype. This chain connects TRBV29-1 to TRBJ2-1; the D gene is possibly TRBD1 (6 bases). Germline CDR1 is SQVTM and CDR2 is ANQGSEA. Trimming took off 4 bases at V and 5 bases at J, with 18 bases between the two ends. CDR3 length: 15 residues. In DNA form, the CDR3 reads TGCAGCGTTGTCTTAGGGAACAGGGAAGACAATGAGCAGTTCTTC. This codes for CSVVLGNREDNEQFF.

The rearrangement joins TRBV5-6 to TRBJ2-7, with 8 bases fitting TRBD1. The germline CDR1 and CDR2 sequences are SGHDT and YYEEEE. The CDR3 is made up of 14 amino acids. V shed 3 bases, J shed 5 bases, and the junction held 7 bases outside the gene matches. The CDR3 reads CASSYGQGGHEQYF. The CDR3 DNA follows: TGTGCCAGCAGCTATGGACAGGGCGGGCACGAGCAGTACTTC.

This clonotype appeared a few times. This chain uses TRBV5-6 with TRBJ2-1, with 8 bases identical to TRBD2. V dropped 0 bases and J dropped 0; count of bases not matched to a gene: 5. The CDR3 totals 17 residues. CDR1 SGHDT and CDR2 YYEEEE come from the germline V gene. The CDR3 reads CASSLGLAGRSYNEQFF. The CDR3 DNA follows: TGTGCCAGCAGCTTGGGGCTAGCGGGCCGCTCCTACAATGAGCAGTTCTTC.

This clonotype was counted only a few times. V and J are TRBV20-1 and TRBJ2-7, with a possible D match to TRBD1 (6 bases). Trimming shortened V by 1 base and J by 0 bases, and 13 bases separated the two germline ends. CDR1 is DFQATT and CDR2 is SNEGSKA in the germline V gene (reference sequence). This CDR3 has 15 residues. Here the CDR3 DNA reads TGCAGTGCTAGAGGGCCGACAGGCTCCTCCTACGAGCAGTACTTC. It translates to CSARGPTGSSYEQYF.

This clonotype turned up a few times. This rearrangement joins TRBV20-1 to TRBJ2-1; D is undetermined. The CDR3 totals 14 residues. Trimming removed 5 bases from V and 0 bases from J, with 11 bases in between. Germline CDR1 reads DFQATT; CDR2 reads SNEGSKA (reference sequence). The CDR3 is CSAPTGFSYNEQFF. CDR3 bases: TGCAGTGCTCCGACTGGCTTCTCCTACAATGAGCAGTTCTTC.

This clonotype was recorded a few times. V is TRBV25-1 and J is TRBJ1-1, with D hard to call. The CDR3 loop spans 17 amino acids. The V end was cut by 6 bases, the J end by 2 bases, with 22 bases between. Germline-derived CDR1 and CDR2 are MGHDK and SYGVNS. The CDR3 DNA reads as TGTGCCAGCAGCCCGCGGGGTTACCTCCCATCAAACACTGAAGCTTTCTTT. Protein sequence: CASSPRGYLPSNTEAFF. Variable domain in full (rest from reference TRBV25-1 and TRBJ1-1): EADIYQTPRYLVIGTGKKITLECSQTMGHDKMYWYQQDPGMELHLIHYSYGVNSTEKGDLSSESTVSRIRTEHFPLTLESARPSHTSQYLCASSPRGYLPSNTEAFFGQGTRLTVV.

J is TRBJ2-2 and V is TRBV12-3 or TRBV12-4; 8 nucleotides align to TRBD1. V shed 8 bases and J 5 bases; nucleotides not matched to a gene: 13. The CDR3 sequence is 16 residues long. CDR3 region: CASPHRQGKGTGELFF. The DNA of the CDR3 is TGTGCCAGCCCACACCGACAGGGGAAAGGAACCGGGGAGCTGTTTTTT.

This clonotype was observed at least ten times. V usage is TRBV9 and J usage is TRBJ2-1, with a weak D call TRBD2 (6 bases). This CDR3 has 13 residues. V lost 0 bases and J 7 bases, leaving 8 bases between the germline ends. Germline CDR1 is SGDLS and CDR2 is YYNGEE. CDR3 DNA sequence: TGTGCCAGCAGCGTAGCCGGGAGTAATGAGCAGTTCTTC. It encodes CASSVAGSNEQFF.

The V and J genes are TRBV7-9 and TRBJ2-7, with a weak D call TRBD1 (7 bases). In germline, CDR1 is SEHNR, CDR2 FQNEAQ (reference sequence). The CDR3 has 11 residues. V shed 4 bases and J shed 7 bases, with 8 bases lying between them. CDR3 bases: TGTGCCAGCAGCTCAGGGGGGGAGCAGTACTTC. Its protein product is CASSSGGEQYF.

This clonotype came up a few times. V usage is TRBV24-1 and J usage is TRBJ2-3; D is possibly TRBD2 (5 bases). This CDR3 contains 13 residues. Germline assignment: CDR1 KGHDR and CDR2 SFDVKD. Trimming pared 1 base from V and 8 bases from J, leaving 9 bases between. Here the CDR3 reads CATSDFGAGTQYF. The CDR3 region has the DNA TGTGCCACCAGTGATTTTGGTGCGGGTACGCAGTATTTT.

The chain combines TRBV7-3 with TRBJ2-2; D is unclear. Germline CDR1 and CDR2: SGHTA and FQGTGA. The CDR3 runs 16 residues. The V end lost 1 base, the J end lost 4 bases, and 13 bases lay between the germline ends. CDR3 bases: TGTGCCAGCAGCTTAAGCCCTGGGATCGGCACCGGGGAGCTGTTTTTT. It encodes CASSLSPGIGTGELFF.

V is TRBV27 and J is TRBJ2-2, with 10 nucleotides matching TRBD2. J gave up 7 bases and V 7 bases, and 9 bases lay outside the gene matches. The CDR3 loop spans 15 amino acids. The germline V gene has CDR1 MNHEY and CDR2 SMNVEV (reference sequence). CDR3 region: CASNPSGGEDGELFF. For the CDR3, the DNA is TGTGCCAGCAATCCTAGCGGGGGAGAGGACGGGGAGCTGTTTTTT.

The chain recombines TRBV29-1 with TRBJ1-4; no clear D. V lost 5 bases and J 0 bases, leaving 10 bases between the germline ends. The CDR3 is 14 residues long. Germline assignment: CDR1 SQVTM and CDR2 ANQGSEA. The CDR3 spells CSVSKRATNEKLFF. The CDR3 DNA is TGCAGCGTTTCGAAGCGTGCAACTAATGAAAAACTGTTTTTT.

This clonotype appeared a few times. In DNA, the CDR3 is TGTGCCAGCAGTAGGACAGGGGGTTCAGACGAGCAGTACTTC. This sequence encodes CASSRTGGSDEQYF. V gene TRBV7-2 combines with J gene TRBJ2-7; 10 bases are a match to TRBD1. Looked up from germline, CDR1 is SGHTA and CDR2 is FQGNSA. Unmatched junction bases numbered 7, after V lost 6 bases and J lost 5 bases. The CDR3 loop spans 14 amino acids.

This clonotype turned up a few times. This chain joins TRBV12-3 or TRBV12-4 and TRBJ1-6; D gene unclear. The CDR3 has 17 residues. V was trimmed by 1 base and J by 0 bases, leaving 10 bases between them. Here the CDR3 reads CASSLGHGFSYNSPLHF. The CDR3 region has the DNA TGTGCCAGCAGTTTAGGGCATGGGTTCTCCTATAATTCACCCCTCCACTTT.

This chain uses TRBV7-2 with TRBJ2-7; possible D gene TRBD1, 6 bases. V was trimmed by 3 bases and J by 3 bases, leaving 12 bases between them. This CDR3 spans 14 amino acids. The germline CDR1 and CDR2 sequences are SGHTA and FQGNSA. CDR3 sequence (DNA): TGTGCCAGCAGCTTTCAAAACAGGGACTACGAGCAGTACTTC. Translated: CASSFQNRDYEQYF.

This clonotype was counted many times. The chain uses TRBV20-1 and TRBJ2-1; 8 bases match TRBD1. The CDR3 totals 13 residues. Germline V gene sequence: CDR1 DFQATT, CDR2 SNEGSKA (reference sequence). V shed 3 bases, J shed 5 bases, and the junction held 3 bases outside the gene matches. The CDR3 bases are TGCAGTGCTAGGGACAGGGTGAACAATGAGCAGTTCTTC. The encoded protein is CSARDRVNNEQFF.

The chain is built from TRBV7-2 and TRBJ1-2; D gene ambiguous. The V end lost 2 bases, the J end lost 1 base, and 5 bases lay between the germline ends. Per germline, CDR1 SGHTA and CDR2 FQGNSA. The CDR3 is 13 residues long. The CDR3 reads CASSLHGNYGYTF. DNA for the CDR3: TGTGCCAGCAGCTTACACGGTAACTATGGCTACACCTTC.

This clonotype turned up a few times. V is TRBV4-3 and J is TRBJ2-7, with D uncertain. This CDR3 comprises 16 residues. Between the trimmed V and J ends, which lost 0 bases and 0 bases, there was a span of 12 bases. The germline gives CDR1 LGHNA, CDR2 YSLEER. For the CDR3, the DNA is TGCGCCAGCAGCCAAGATATCTACGGCTACTCCTACGAGCAGTACTTC. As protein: CASSQDIYGYSYEQYF.

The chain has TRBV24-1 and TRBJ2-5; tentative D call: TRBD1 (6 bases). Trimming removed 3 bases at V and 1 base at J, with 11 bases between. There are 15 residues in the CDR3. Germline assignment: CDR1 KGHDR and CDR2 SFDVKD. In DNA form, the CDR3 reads TGTGCCACCAGTGATACAGGGCTCTTCCAAGAGACCCAGTACTTC. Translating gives CATSDTGLFQETQYF.

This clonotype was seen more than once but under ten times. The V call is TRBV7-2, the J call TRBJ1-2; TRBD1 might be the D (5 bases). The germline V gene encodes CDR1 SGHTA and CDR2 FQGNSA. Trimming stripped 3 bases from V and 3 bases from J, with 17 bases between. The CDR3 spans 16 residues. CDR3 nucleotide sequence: TGTGCCAGCAGCTTTGGCTCAAATCCGGGGCACTATGGCTACACCTTC. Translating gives CASSFGSNPGHYGYTF.

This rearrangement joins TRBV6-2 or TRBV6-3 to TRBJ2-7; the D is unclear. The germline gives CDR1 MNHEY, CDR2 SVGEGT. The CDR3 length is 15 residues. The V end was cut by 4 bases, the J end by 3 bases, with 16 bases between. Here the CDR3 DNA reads TGTGCCAGCAGTTTCTCCCTTACAGTTGTCTACGAGCAGTACTTC. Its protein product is CASSFSLTVVYEQYF.